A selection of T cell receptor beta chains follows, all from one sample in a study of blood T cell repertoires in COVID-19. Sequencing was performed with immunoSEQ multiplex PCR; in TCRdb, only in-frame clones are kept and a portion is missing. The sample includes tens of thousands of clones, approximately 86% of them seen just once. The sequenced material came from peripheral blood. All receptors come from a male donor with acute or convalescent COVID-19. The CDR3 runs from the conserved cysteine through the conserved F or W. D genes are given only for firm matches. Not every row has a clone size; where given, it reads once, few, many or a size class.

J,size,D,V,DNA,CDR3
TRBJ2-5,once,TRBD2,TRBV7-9,TGTGCCAGCAGCGCGAATGGACTAGCGGGTGAGACCCAGTACTTC,CASSANGLAGETQYF
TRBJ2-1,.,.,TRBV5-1,TGCGCCAGCAGCGCAGGGACACCCGCAGTGGTGCTCTTC,CASSAGTPAVVLF
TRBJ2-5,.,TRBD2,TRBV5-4,TGTGCCAGCAGCCCTGATACCGGGATACTAGCGGTAGAGACCCAGTACTTC,CASSPDTGILAVETQYF
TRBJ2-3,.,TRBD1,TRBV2,TGTGCCAGCAGGATGAGGACAGGGGGCGGAGATACGCAGTATTTT,CASRMRTGGGDTQYF
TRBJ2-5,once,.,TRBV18,TGTGCCAGCTCACGATCGTGGCAGCAGGAAGAGACCCAGTACTTC,CASSRSWQQEETQYF
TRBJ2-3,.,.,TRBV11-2,TGTGCCAGCAGCTCTAGAGCCACAGATACGCAGTATTTT,CASSSRATDTQYF
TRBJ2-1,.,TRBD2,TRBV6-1,TGTGCCAGCAGTGATCGAATGAGCGGGGGCTACAATGAGCAGTTCTTC,CASSDRMSGGYNEQFF
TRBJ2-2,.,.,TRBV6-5,TGTGCCAGCAGCTTCAGGGCCGGGGAGCTGTTTTTT,CASSFRAGELFF
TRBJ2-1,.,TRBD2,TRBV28,TGTGCCAGCAGTAGAGCGGGACTAGATATGGATGAGCAGTTCTTC,CASSRAGLDMDEQFF
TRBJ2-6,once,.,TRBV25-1,TGTGCCAGCAGTGAATACCAGGGCCCGGCAGGGGCCAACGTCCTGACTTTC,CASSEYQGPAGANVLTF
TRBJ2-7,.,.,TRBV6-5,TGTGCCAGCAGCGTCGAGGGGGTAAACGAGCAGTACTTC,CASSVEGVNEQYF
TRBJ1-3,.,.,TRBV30,TGTGCCTGGAGTGTGACTATTGGAAACACCATATATTTT,CAWSVTIGNTIYF
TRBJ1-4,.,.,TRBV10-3,TGTGCCATCAGTGAACTTAATGAAAAACTGTTTTTT,CAISELNEKLFF
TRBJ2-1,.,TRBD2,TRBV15,TGTGCCACCAGCAGCCCCTCTAGCGGGAGCTCCTACAATGAGCAGTTCTTC,CATSSPSSGSSYNEQFF
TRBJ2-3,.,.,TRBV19,TGTGCCAGTAGTATTGGGGCCGCCACAGATACGCAGTATTTT,CASSIGAATDTQYF
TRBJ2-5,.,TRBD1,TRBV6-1,TGTGCCAGCAGTGAAGCGGCAGGGGGCTTGGAGACCCAGTACTTC,CASSEAAGGLETQYF
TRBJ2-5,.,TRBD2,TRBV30,TGTGCCTGGAGTAGCGGGGCAGGGAGTCGTGAGACCCAGTACTTC,CAWSSGAGSRETQYF
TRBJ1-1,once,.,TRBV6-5,TGTGCCAGCAGTTACGTCCCCAGCAGGGCTGAAGCTTTCTTT,CASSYVPSRAEAFF
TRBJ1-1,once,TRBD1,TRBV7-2,TGTGCCAGCAGCCAGACAGGGAGAGGCGACACTGAAGCTTTCTTT,CASSQTGRGDTEAFF